What follows are 13 T cell receptor beta chains derived from one specimen sequenced in a study of cytomegalovirus exposure and HLA in healthy donors. In the PCR, 60 Vbeta and 13 Jbeta primers were used. The data were produced by immunoSEQ multiplex PCR, yet TCRdb's version contains in-frame clones alone and is incomplete. The table for this sample gives tens of thousands of clones. Sequences were obtained from PBMCs. The receptors stem from a man aged 45-65 years in good health and CMV-seropositive.

Concerning this clone: Different DNA sequences within this sample yield the same CDR3. The chain has TRBV30 and TRBJ1-6; 8 positions agree with TRBD1. The CDR3 consists of 16 residues. Germline CDR1 and CDR2: GTSNPN and SVGIG (reference sequence). With 3 bases clipped from V and 7 bases from J, the junction kept 11 bases outside the gene matches. DNA of the CDR3: TGTGCCTGGAGCCTGACAGGGACAGGTAGAAATTCACCCCTCCACTTT. It specifies CAWSLTGTGRNSPLHF.

Remarks on this clone: At one of its ends the junction is not consistent with the germline gene, which may arise from a read error. This chain connects TRBV18 to TRBJ2-3; 10 nucleotides agree with TRBD1. Germline CDR1 reads KGHSH; CDR2 reads LQKENI. The length of the CDR3 is 17 residues. The CDR3, as DNA: TGTGCCAGCTCACCTACTCGGACAGGGGGTAGCACAGATAAGCAGTATTTT. Protein: CASSPTRTGGSTDKQYF.

The V gene is TRBV7-9, the J gene TRBJ2-7, with 8 bases that match TRBD2. The trim removed 1 base at V and 3 bases at J, leaving 5 bases unmatched. Germline CDR1 reads SEHNR; CDR2 reads FQNEAQ (reference sequence). The CDR3 is 15 amino acids. CDR3 sequence (DNA): TGTGCCAGCAGCTTAGGGACTAGCCGCCTCTACGAGCAGTACTTC. Protein: CASSLGTSRLYEQYF.

The J gene is TRBJ1-3, the V gene TRBV5-4; the match to TRBD1 covers 7 bases. Germline assignment: CDR1 SGHNT and CDR2 YYREEE (reference sequence). The CDR3 loop spans 15 amino acids. With V trimmed by 4 bases and J by 0 bases, 4 bases remained unmatched. The CDR3 loop reads CASSPGQLSGNTIYF. The CDR3 DNA follows: TGTGCCAGCAGCCCGGGACAGCTCTCTGGAAACACCATATATTTT.

This chain joins TRBV5-1 and TRBJ2-7; TRBD1 matches at 7 bases. This CDR3 region has 14 residues. Germline V gene lookup returns CDR1 SGHRS and CDR2 YFSETQ. The V segment lost 4 bases and the J segment 2 bases; nucleotides outside the gene matches: 6. CDR3 DNA sequence: TGCGCCAGCAGCCCACAACAGGGGCCCTACGAGCAGTACTTC. Its translation is CASSPQQGPYEQYF.

The V gene is TRBV7-9, the J gene TRBJ1-5, with D possibly matching TRBD1 (5 bases). Germline CDR1 SEHNR, CDR2 FQNEAQ (reference sequence). This CDR3 is built from 14 residues. The V end lost 1 base, the J end lost 4 bases, and 8 bases lay between the germline ends. The CDR3 region has the DNA TGTGCCAGCAGCTTAGAGGGGCAAAATCAGCCCCAGCATTTT. It encodes CASSLEGQNQPQHF.

V gene TRBV7-9 combines with J gene TRBJ2-7; 8 positions match TRBD2. The CDR3 consists of 14 residues. Germline CDR1 is SEHNR and CDR2 is FQNEAQ (reference sequence). Unmatched junction bases numbered 2, after V lost 4 bases and J lost 0 bases. The CDR3 here is CASSSGTSSYEQYF. CDR3 bases: TGTGCCAGCAGCTCCGGGACTAGCTCCTACGAGCAGTACTTC.

This chain joins TRBV20-1 and TRBJ1-1, with TRBD1 as a possible D gene (5 bases). This CDR3 contains 11 residues. The ends were cut back, 6 bases at V and 1 base at J, with 6 bases in the middle. Germline CDR1 reads DFQATT; CDR2 reads SNEGSKA (reference sequence). The DNA for the CDR3 is TGCAGTGCCAGGGCGAACACTGAAGCTTTCTTT. It yields the protein CSARANTEAFF.

V and J are TRBV4-3 and TRBJ2-2; 8 bases line up with TRBD2. J lost 6 bases, V lost 3 bases, and 6 bases had no gene match. The CDR3 runs to 15 residues. The germline V gene has CDR1 LGHNA and CDR2 YSLEER. The CDR3 sequence: CASSHTGTRAGELFF. For the CDR3, the DNA is TGCGCCAGCAGCCATACCGGGACTAGAGCCGGGGAGCTGTTTTTT.

J is TRBJ2-3 and V is TRBV6-4; D is perhaps TRBD2 (5 bases). Between the trimmed V and J ends, which lost 4 bases and 2 bases, there was a span of 16 bases. The CDR3 is 16 amino acids. Germline lookup yields CDR1 MRHNA and CDR2 SNTAGT. The CDR3 reads CASSATFGVATDTQYF. The CDR3 coding sequence is TGTGCCAGCAGTGCAACCTTCGGGGTGGCCACAGATACGCAGTATTTT.

The rearrangement joins TRBV9 to TRBJ1-1; a weak D match, TRBD1 (6 bases). The CDR3 sequence is 14 residues long. The V end was cut by 4 bases, the J end by 2 bases, with 12 bases between. CDR1 and CDR2 (germline): SGDLS, YYNGEE. The CDR3 protein is CASSQGTPNTEAFF. The DNA for the CDR3 is TGTGCCAGCAGCCAAGGGACACCAAACACTGAAGCTTTCTTT.

V is TRBV18 and J is TRBJ1-5; the D gene is possibly TRBD1 (5 bases). The CDR3 covers 16 residues. Germline V gene sequence: CDR1 KGHSH, CDR2 LQKENI. The ends were cut back, 1 base at V and 6 bases at J, with 16 bases in the middle. CDR3 sequence: CASSPQGLLISQPQHF. In DNA, the CDR3 is TGTGCCAGCTCACCACAGGGGCTACTGATAAGTCAGCCCCAGCATTTT.

The chain recombines TRBV19 with TRBJ1-5, with 8 bases that match TRBD1. Germline V CDR1 and CDR2: LNHDA, SQIVND (reference sequence). Trimming at V came to 5 bases and at J to 4 bases, leaving 7 bases not matched to a gene. This CDR3 region has 15 residues. The CDR3 loop is CASSSQGALNQPQHF. The CDR3 coding sequence is TGTGCCAGTAGTTCGCAGGGGGCCCTGAATCAGCCCCAGCATTTT.